This paragraph covers one T cell receptor (beta chain) sequence. Its antigen is unidentified. Each CDR3 protein is one row after TCRdb ran MiXCR on the reads. The profile covers hundreds of thousands of distinct CDR3 sequences, with 29% appearing a single time and 15% to 20% taken by the ten largest. The data derive from a study of T cell repertoires in cytomegalovirus infection. Study background: From public TCR beta signatures came an indication of both CMV infection and matching HLA type.

The CDR3 has 13 residues. Trimming cost V 6 bases and J 12 bases, with 20 bases left between them. The material sequenced was cultured PBMCs, taken from culture after CMV antigen stimulation. The origin of this receptor is a human donor in good health (CMV status not recorded). Some clones in this sample may be carry-over from other donors' samples. V is TRBV12-3 or TRBV12-4 and J is TRBJ1-2; maybe TRBD1 (6 bases). DNA of the CDR3: TGTGCCAGCAGCCCTAGAGGGGGAGCTGGTGACACCTTC. This sequence encodes CASSPRGGAGDTF.